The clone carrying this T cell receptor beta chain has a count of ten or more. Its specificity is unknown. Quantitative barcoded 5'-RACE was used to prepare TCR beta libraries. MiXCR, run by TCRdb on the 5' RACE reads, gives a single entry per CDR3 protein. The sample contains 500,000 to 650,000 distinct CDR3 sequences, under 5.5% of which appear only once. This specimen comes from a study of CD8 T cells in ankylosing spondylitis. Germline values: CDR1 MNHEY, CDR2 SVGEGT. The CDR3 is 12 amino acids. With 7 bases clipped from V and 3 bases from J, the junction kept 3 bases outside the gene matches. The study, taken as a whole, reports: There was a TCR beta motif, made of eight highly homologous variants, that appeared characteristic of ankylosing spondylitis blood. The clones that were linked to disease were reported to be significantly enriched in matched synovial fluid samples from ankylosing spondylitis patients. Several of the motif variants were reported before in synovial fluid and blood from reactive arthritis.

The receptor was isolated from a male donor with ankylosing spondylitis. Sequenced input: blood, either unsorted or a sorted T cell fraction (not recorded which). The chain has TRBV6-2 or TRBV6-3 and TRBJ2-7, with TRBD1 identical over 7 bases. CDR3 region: CASNGQDYEQYF. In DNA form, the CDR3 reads TGTGCCAGCAACGGACAGGACTACGAGCAGTACTTC.